This T cell receptor (beta chain) was captured in a study of monozygotic twins with inflammatory bowel disease. Study-wide results and caveats: Differing T cell subtypes remained indistinguishable. IBD patients shared fewer clonotypes with other individuals than healthy twins, especially patients with disease activity signs.

Remarks on this clonotype: Its antigen is not identified.

This CDR3 region has 13 residues. The germline V gene encodes CDR1 DFQATT and CDR2 SNEGSKA (reference sequence). Template switching incorporated UMIs with a 6-nucleotide sample barcode. TCRdb reprocessed the 5' RACE reads; each CDR3 protein has one entry and no DNA is given. The ten most abundant clones cover 5% to 6% of a sample with approximately 300,000 distinct CDR3 sequences. Sequencing was carried out using blood. This receptor was obtained from a human donor with ulcerative colitis or Crohn's disease, or a healthy co-twin of an affected twin (not recorded which). This chain links TRBV20-1 with TRBJ2-1; TCRdb lists TRBD2, though no DNA is available to test this call. The CDR3 sequence: CSAPRAGGNEQFF.